This is a list of T cell receptor beta chains from one sample in a study of blood T cell repertoires in COVID-19. Produced via immunoSEQ multiplex PCR; TCRdb's table is partial and in-frame only. This table has around 140,000 clones, approximately 80% appearing once. What was sequenced was PBMCs or T cells enriched from blood (not recorded which). The receptors were gathered from a woman between 50 and 59 years old who had recovered from COVID-19. Both conserved end residues are part of each CDR3. A D gene is named only where the DNA matches it firmly. Size tells how often a clone was seen (once, few, many) or the class of an expanded clone, and some rows leave it out.

CDR3 DNA	CDR3 protein	V gene	D gene	J gene	clone size
TGCGCCAGCAGTCTTACGACAGGGTCGAGAGTAACTGAAGCTTTCTTT	CASSLTTGSRVTEAFF	TRBV10-1	TRBD1	TRBJ1-1	NA
TGTGCCAGACAGGGAGACTATGGCTACACCTTC	CARQGDYGYTF	TRBV2	NA	TRBJ1-2	NA
TGTGCCAGCAGCTTAGCGAGGAGTAGCGGGGGGTCTCACACCGGGGAGCTGTTTTTT	CASSLARSSGGSHTGELFF	TRBV7-2	TRBD2	TRBJ2-2	NA
TGTGCCAGTAGAGACAGGGCTAATGAAAAACTGTTTTTT	CASRDRANEKLFF	TRBV7-9	TRBD1	TRBJ1-4	NA
TGTGCCAGCAGCCCACTACCCTCCTCTGGAAACACCATATATTTT	CASSPLPSSGNTIYF	TRBV7-6	NA	TRBJ1-3	NA
TGTGCCAGCAGCCATACCGGGATGAACACTGAAGCTTTCTTT	CASSHTGMNTEAFF	TRBV3-1/TRBV3-2	NA	TRBJ1-1	NA
TGTGCCAGCAGGAAGGGAGGGGAGACCCAGTACTTC	CASRKGGETQYF	TRBV28	TRBD2	TRBJ2-5	NA
TGTGCCAGTAGGTATAGGGGCCAGCCCCAGCATTTT	CASRYRGQPQHF	TRBV12-3/TRBV12-4	NA	TRBJ1-5	few
TGTGCCAGCAGCCTATGGGACACCCAAGAGACCCAGTACTTC	CASSLWDTQETQYF	TRBV7-8	NA	TRBJ2-5	NA
TGTGCCAGCAGCCAACGTCCGGGACAGGGGATCTCCGGGGAGCTGTTTTTT	CASSQRPGQGISGELFF	TRBV4-2	TRBD1	TRBJ2-2	NA
TGCGCCAGCAGCCCCATGGGGCTAGGTGGGGAGACCCAGTACTTC	CASSPMGLGGETQYF	TRBV5-1	NA	TRBJ2-5	few
TGTGCCAGCAGCTTATCTGATTCACCCCTCCACTTT	CASSLSDSPLHF	TRBV7-9	NA	TRBJ1-6	NA
TGTGCCATCAGTCCTACAACTGGACAGGGGTTGAACACTGAAGCTTTCTTT	CAISPTTGQGLNTEAFF	TRBV10-3	TRBD1	TRBJ1-1	few
TGTGCCAGCAGCTCCAGGCAAAAAGGGGACAATGAGCAGTTCTTC	CASSSRQKGDNEQFF	TRBV11-3	NA	TRBJ2-1	NA
TGTGCCAGCAGTTTAACAGGGAAAGAAGCTTTCTTT	CASSLTGKEAFF	TRBV28	NA	TRBJ1-1	NA
TGTGCCAGCAGTGCCAGTGATGTGGCAGGGGATGGCTACACCTTC	CASSASDVAGDGYTF	TRBV2	NA	TRBJ1-2	NA
TGTGCCATCAGGGACCGGGACACTTATAACACTGAAGCTTTCTTT	CAIRDRDTYNTEAFF	TRBV10-3	NA	TRBJ1-1	NA
TGCGCCAGCAGAGACGGGACAGGGCTCCGCTCCTATAATTCACCCCTCCACTTT	CASRDGTGLRSYNSPLHF	TRBV5-1	TRBD1	TRBJ1-6	NA
TGTGCCAGCAGTGACCGGGTAGACAGTCCTGGCTACACCTTC	CASSDRVDSPGYTF	TRBV6-4	NA	TRBJ1-2	NA
TGTGCCAGCACAGGAATACGGGGGGGGAATGAAAAACTGTTTTTT	CASTGIRGGNEKLFF	TRBV2	NA	TRBJ1-4	NA
TGCAGTGCTAGTTCTAGCGGGAGGTTTAAAGAGACCCAGTACTTC	CSASSSGRFKETQYF	TRBV20-1	TRBD2	TRBJ2-5	NA
TGTGCCAGTAGTAGACCGGGTACAACTGGAAACACCATATATTTT	CASSRPGTTGNTIYF	TRBV19	NA	TRBJ1-3	few